One sample yielded the 11 T cell receptor beta chains listed below, sequenced in a study of naive and memory T cell subsets. Study-wide results and limits: Especially in CD8 cells, naive repertoires contained a few larger clonotypes, possibly CD45RA-re-expressing memory cells.

Both TRBC1 and TRBC2 were covered by a beta constant-region primer of two equimolar oligonucleotides. The ligated cDNA underwent four PCR rounds using SP2 and nested alpha and beta constant-region primers. TCRdb analysed the UMI-ligation and nested PCR reads with MiXCR anew, one entry per CDR3 protein. This sample has around 140,000 distinct CDR3 sequences, with approximately 18% found just once. No antigen has been assigned to these receptors. The sample was naive CD8+ T cells from blood. The receptor source for this set is a human donor in good health.

The chain links TRBV12-3 or TRBV12-4 to TRBJ2-4; the D gene is possibly TRBD2 (6 bases). V lost 5 bases and J 1 base, leaving 15 bases between the germline ends. This CDR3 has 16 residues. For the CDR3, the DNA is TGTGCCAGCAGTGTACCGGGAGAATGGGCCAAAAACATTCAGTACTTC. Protein product: CASSVPGEWAKNIQYF.

There are a few counts of this clonotype. The V and J genes are TRBV6-5 and TRBJ2-5; D is tentatively TRBD1 or TRBD2 (5 bases each). The V and J ends lost 3 bases and 5 bases respectively, with 22 bases between them. This CDR3 contains 17 residues. Germline lookup yields CDR1 MNHEY and CDR2 SVGAGI. In DNA, the CDR3 is TGTGCCAGCAGTTATCTTGCAGGGAGTACCTTCGGGGAGACCCAGTACTTC. This gives the protein CASSYLAGSTFGETQYF.

This clonotype was found a few times. The chain recombines TRBV28 with TRBJ2-7, with D perhaps given as TRBD1 or TRBD2 (6 bases each). Trimming took 2 bases from V and 2 from J, leaving 19 bases between them. Germline-derived CDR1 and CDR2 are MDHEN and SYDVKM. This CDR3 contains 17 residues. The CDR3 DNA follows: TGTGCCAGCAGTTTAGGTTCGAGGGGGGAAAGCCCCTACGAGCAGTACTTC. This encodes CASSLGSRGESPYEQYF.

This clonotype was seen only a few times. This chain links TRBV25-1 with TRBJ1-3, with a possible D match to TRBD1 (6 bases). The CDR3 sequence is 17 residues long. Looked up from germline, CDR1 is MGHDK and CDR2 is SYGVNS. Trimming removed 3 bases at V and 0 bases at J, with 15 bases between. CDR3 in DNA: TGTGCCAGCAGTGAGTACTTTACAGGGAGCTCTGGAAACACCATATATTTT. It encodes CASSEYFTGSSGNTIYF. Full variable domain (missing parts from reference TRBV25-1 and TRBJ1-3): EADIYQTPRYLVIGTGKKITLECSQTMGHDKMYWYQQDPGMELHLIHYSYGVNSTEKGDLSSESTVSRIRTEHFPLTLESARPSHTSQYLCASSEYFTGSSGNTIYFGEGSWLTVV.

This clonotype was seen more than once but under ten times. The J gene is TRBJ2-3, the V gene TRBV27; no clear D gene. V was trimmed by 6 bases and J by 1 base, leaving 14 bases between them. The germline V gene encodes CDR1 MNHEY and CDR2 SMNVEV (reference sequence). The length of the CDR3 is 15 residues. CDR3: CASSRTLLGTDTQYF. In DNA, the CDR3 is TGTGCCAGCAGCAGAACCCTGTTGGGCACAGATACGCAGTATTTT.

This clonotype occurred a few times. This chain links TRBV16 with TRBJ2-7; D unresolved. Germline values: CDR1 KGHSY, CDR2 FQNENV. V was shortened by 4 bases and J by 5 bases, with 15 bases between the two germline ends. There are 14 residues in the CDR3. The CDR3 sequence is CASSPKYGPDEQYF. The CDR3, as DNA: TGTGCCAGCAGCCCAAAGTACGGGCCAGACGAGCAGTACTTC.

This clonotype was seen only a few times. The chain combines TRBV20-1 with TRBJ2-1; D is possibly TRBD1 (6 bases). The CDR3 runs 15 residues. The germline gives CDR1 DFQATT, CDR2 SNEGSKA (reference sequence). V was clipped by 5 bases and J by 0 bases, with 14 bases between them. CDR3 DNA: TGCAGTGCTTATTCGTACAGGGACTCCTACAATGAGCAGTTCTTC. This gives the protein CSAYSYRDSYNEQFF.

This clonotype was counted a few times. The chain uses TRBV7-8 and TRBJ2-1; possible D gene TRBD2, 6 bases. The CDR3 is 12 amino acids. The germline V gene encodes CDR1 SGHVS and CDR2 FQNEAQ. V dropped 1 base and J dropped 10 bases, with 8 bases sitting between them. The CDR3: CASSLGGEEQFF. The CDR3, as DNA: TGTGCCAGCAGCTTAGGGGGGGAAGAGCAGTTCTTC.

V gene TRBV28 combines with J gene TRBJ1-5; D is uncertain. CDR3 length: 15 amino acids. V was trimmed by 2 bases and J by 4 bases, leaving 12 bases between them. CDR1 and CDR2 from the germline V gene are MDHEN and SYDVKM. This chain's CDR3 is CASSLGEWGNQPQHF. In DNA, the CDR3 is TGTGCCAGCAGTTTAGGCGAATGGGGTAATCAGCCCCAGCATTTT.

This chain uses TRBV10-3 with TRBJ2-7; TRBD1 matches at 8 bases. The germline gives CDR1 ENHRY, CDR2 SYGVKD. The CDR3 runs to 14 residues. Trimming removed 6 bases from V and 5 bases from J; junction bases left unmatched: 9. Here the CDR3 reads CAISAPGQVDEQYF. CDR3 nucleotide sequence: TGTGCCATCAGCGCGCCGGGACAGGTCGACGAGCAGTACTTC.

This sequence joins TRBV12-5 and TRBJ2-1; TRBD1 agrees at 7 bases. The CDR3 is 15 amino acids. Trimming took 2 bases from V and 9 from J; bases not matched to a gene: 10. Germline V gene lookup returns CDR1 LGHNT and CDR2 FRNRAP. CDR3 sequence (DNA): TGTGCTAGTGGTTTGCCCACCGGGACAGTGGGTGAGCAGTTCTTC. Its translation is CASGLPTGTVGEQFF.